A selection of T cell receptor beta chains follows, all from one sample in a study of OX40 agonist ivuxolimab in advanced cancers. This table comes from immunoSEQ multiplex PCR, and its TCRdb copy is limited to in-frame clones, with some not included. Among fewer than 60,000 clones listed, about 90% were seen once. The source material was CD4+ or CD8+ T cells sorted from blood, sampled in a trial of the OX40 agonist ivuxolimab. The receptors come from an adult with an advanced solid tumor such as melanoma, head and neck, liver or kidney cancer. Both conserved end residues are part of each CDR3. The D gene is left open where the match is weak. Size values are once, few and many counts, or a class for expanded clones, and some rows have none.

CDR3nt: TGTGCCAGCAGCATCCGGGATTATAATTCACCCCTCCACTTT
CDR3aa: CASSIRDYNSPLHF
d_gene: .
v_gene: TRBV7-2
j_gene: TRBJ1-6
abundance: once

CDR3nt: TGCGCCAGCAGCTTGAGTCCGGGCACAACTAATGAAAAACTGTTTTTT
CDR3aa: CASSLSPGTTNEKLFF
d_gene: .
v_gene: TRBV5-1
j_gene: TRBJ1-4
abundance: .

CDR3nt: TGTGCCAGCAGTCCGCTGGGACAGGGTAGTGAAAAACTGTTTTTT
CDR3aa: CASSPLGQGSEKLFF
d_gene: TRBD1
v_gene: TRBV27
j_gene: TRBJ1-4
abundance: .

CDR3nt: TGTGCCAGCAGCTTCTGGACAGGGGGCCTCGAGCAGTACTTC
CDR3aa: CASSFWTGGLEQYF
d_gene: TRBD1
v_gene: TRBV7-8
j_gene: TRBJ2-7
abundance: .

CDR3nt: TGTGCCAGCAGTACCCGTTCGGGCGAGCCCCAGCATTTT
CDR3aa: CASSTRSGEPQHF
d_gene: .
v_gene: TRBV27
j_gene: TRBJ1-5
abundance: .

CDR3nt: TGTGCCAGCTCACCTGACAGGGGGAACAATCAGCCCCAGCATTTT
CDR3aa: CASSPDRGNNQPQHF
d_gene: TRBD1
v_gene: TRBV18
j_gene: TRBJ1-5
abundance: .

CDR3nt: TGTGCCAGCAGTCATATAGGATTCGGGCCGGAGGACACTGAAGCTTTCTTT
CDR3aa: CASSHIGFGPEDTEAFF
d_gene: .
v_gene: TRBV2
j_gene: TRBJ1-1
abundance: .

CDR3nt: TGCAGTGCTAGGCAGGGAAACACCATATATTTT
CDR3aa: CSARQGNTIYF
d_gene: .
v_gene: TRBV20-1
j_gene: TRBJ1-3
abundance: .

CDR3nt: TGCGCCAGCAGCTTGGGACTAGCGGGAGCCAATGAGCAGTTCTTC
CDR3aa: CASSLGLAGANEQFF
d_gene: TRBD2
v_gene: TRBV5-1
j_gene: TRBJ2-1
abundance: .

CDR3nt: TGTGCCACCAGCAGAGATCGGGACAACTCGTACGATAAGCCAGAAGCTTTCTTT
CDR3aa: CATSRDRDNSYDKPEAFF
d_gene: .
v_gene: TRBV15
j_gene: TRBJ1-1
abundance: .

CDR3nt: TGTGCCAGCAGTCCTTGGAGACAGGGGGACTCTTTCGAGTACTTC
CDR3aa: CASSPWRQGDSFEYF
d_gene: TRBD1
v_gene: TRBV28
j_gene: TRBJ2-7
abundance: .

CDR3nt: TGTGCCAGCTCACCAGGGTACCGGGACAGCTTATCTGGAAACACCATATATTTT
CDR3aa: CASSPGYRDSLSGNTIYF
d_gene: TRBD1
v_gene: TRBV18
j_gene: TRBJ1-3
abundance: few

CDR3nt: TGTGCCAGCGGCTGGGACAGGTGGGTTGGGGCCAACGTCCTGACTTTC
CDR3aa: CASGWDRWVGANVLTF
d_gene: TRBD1
v_gene: TRBV28
j_gene: TRBJ2-6
abundance: .

CDR3nt: TGTGCCAGCAGCCAAAGCCCTCGACAGGCACATAGCAATCAGCCCCAGCATTTT
CDR3aa: CASSQSPRQAHSNQPQHF
d_gene: .
v_gene: TRBV7-6
j_gene: TRBJ1-5
abundance: .

CDR3nt: TGTGCCAGCAACAACTTGGGGGGCGCGGACACTGAAGCTTTCTTT
CDR3aa: CASNNLGGADTEAFF
d_gene: .
v_gene: TRBV7-2
j_gene: TRBJ1-1
abundance: .

CDR3nt: TGTGCCAGCAGTTTGACCCTAGTCGAGACCCAGTACTTC
CDR3aa: CASSLTLVETQYF
d_gene: .
v_gene: TRBV6-1
j_gene: TRBJ2-5
abundance: .

CDR3nt: TGTGCCAGCAGCGTAGGTTCCAACGAGGAAAAACTGTTTTTT
CDR3aa: CASSVGSNEEKLFF
d_gene: .
v_gene: TRBV9
j_gene: TRBJ1-4
abundance: .

CDR3nt: TGTGCCAGCAGCTTAGGGACTAGCGGGAGGATCCGGGGGTACGAGCAGTACTTC
CDR3aa: CASSLGTSGRIRGYEQYF
d_gene: TRBD2
v_gene: TRBV7-2
j_gene: TRBJ2-7
abundance: .

CDR3nt: TGTGCCAGCAGCCTCGGACAGGGGCTAGTCGGGGAGCTGTTTTTT
CDR3aa: CASSLGQGLVGELFF
d_gene: TRBD1
v_gene: TRBV7-8
j_gene: TRBJ2-2
abundance: .

CDR3nt: TGTGCCAGCAGCGGGACTGTCCAGGAGCAGTTCTTC
CDR3aa: CASSGTVQEQFF
d_gene: .
v_gene: TRBV6-6
j_gene: TRBJ2-1
abundance: .

CDR3nt: TGTGCCAGCAGCTTTCAGGGGGCGGCTGAAAAACTGTTTTTT
CDR3aa: CASSFQGAAEKLFF
d_gene: TRBD1
v_gene: TRBV11-1
j_gene: TRBJ1-4
abundance: .

CDR3nt: TGTGCCAGCAGTTACCGGGGGGAAAACATTCAGTACTTC
CDR3aa: CASSYRGENIQYF
d_gene: TRBD2
v_gene: TRBV6-6
j_gene: TRBJ2-4
abundance: .

CDR3nt: TGTGCCATCAGTAGGGAGTCCACCGGGGAGCTGTTTTTT
CDR3aa: CAISRESTGELFF
d_gene: .
v_gene: TRBV10-3
j_gene: TRBJ2-2
abundance: .

CDR3nt: TGTGCCAGCTCACCGCGACAGGGGACCGGGGAGCTGTTTTTT
CDR3aa: CASSPRQGTGELFF
d_gene: TRBD1
v_gene: TRBV18
j_gene: TRBJ2-2
abundance: .

CDR3nt: TGTGCCAGCAGTTTAACCCTCACGAACACTGAAGCTTTCTTT
CDR3aa: CASSLTLTNTEAFF
d_gene: .
v_gene: TRBV6-1
j_gene: TRBJ1-1
abundance: .

CDR3nt: TGTGCCAGCAGTGTAGGCAGAGCATACGAGCAGTACTTC
CDR3aa: CASSVGRAYEQYF
d_gene: .
v_gene: TRBV27
j_gene: TRBJ2-7
abundance: .

CDR3nt: TGTGCCAGCAGCAATAGTGGGACTCCCAACTATGGCTACACCTTC
CDR3aa: CASSNSGTPNYGYTF
d_gene: .
v_gene: TRBV11-2
j_gene: TRBJ1-2
abundance: .

CDR3nt: TGTGCCAGCAGTGAGGGACTAGCGGCTTACAATGAGCAGTTCTTC
CDR3aa: CASSEGLAAYNEQFF
d_gene: TRBD2
v_gene: TRBV2
j_gene: TRBJ2-1
abundance: once

CDR3nt: TGTGCCTGGAGTCGGCAGGGGAACACTGAAGCTTTCTTT
CDR3aa: CAWSRQGNTEAFF
d_gene: .
v_gene: TRBV30
j_gene: TRBJ1-1
abundance: .

CDR3nt: TGTGCCAGCAGTGAACTGACTAGCGGGAGTGTGGAGCAGTTCTTC
CDR3aa: CASSELTSGSVEQFF
d_gene: TRBD2
v_gene: TRBV6-1
j_gene: TRBJ2-1
abundance: .

CDR3nt: TGTGCCAGCACCCCCATGGGGGCTGTTTACGAGCAGTACTTC
CDR3aa: CASTPMGAVYEQYF
d_gene: .
v_gene: TRBV7-2
j_gene: TRBJ2-7
abundance: .

CDR3nt: TGTGCCAGCAGCTTTCAGGGTAATTCACCCCTCCACTTT
CDR3aa: CASSFQGNSPLHF
d_gene: .
v_gene: TRBV7-2
j_gene: TRBJ1-6
abundance: .

CDR3nt: TGTGCCAGCAGATCACCGGGACGGACAGGAGAAAAACTGTTTTTT
CDR3aa: CASRSPGRTGEKLFF
d_gene: TRBD1
v_gene: TRBV27
j_gene: TRBJ1-4
abundance: .

CDR3nt: TGTGCCAGCAGTTTACCTGGAGCGGGGGTTCCCGGGGAGCTGTTTTTT
CDR3aa: CASSLPGAGVPGELFF
d_gene: TRBD2
v_gene: TRBV27
j_gene: TRBJ2-2
abundance: .

CDR3nt: TGTGCCACCAGCAGGACTAGGGGGCGTGGGCGACTGTCAACTAATGAAAAACTGTTTTTT
CDR3aa: CATSRTRGRGRLSTNEKLFF
d_gene: TRBD1
v_gene: TRBV15
j_gene: TRBJ1-4
abundance: .

CDR3nt: TGTGCCAGCAGCGCCCTTTTCAGGGGGCGCAGGTCGTTTGGCTACACCTTC
CDR3aa: CASSALFRGRRSFGYTF
d_gene: TRBD1
v_gene: TRBV9
j_gene: TRBJ1-2
abundance: .

CDR3nt: TGTGCCTGGAGTGTAGCATGGGAGCAGTTCTTC
CDR3aa: CAWSVAWEQFF
d_gene: .
v_gene: TRBV30
j_gene: TRBJ2-1
abundance: .

CDR3nt: TGCGCCAGCAGCCAAGTAGATACAGTGCCTTCTGAAGCTTTCTTT
CDR3aa: CASSQVDTVPSEAFF
d_gene: .
v_gene: TRBV4-3
j_gene: TRBJ1-1
abundance: once

CDR3nt: TGTGCCAGCAGCAAAAATAGGGGAGGACTCAACACCGGGGAGCTGTTTTTT
CDR3aa: CASSKNRGGLNTGELFF
d_gene: .
v_gene: TRBV21-1
j_gene: TRBJ2-2
abundance: .

CDR3nt: TGTGCCAGCTCACGCTTCGGACAGATGGACACTGAAGCTTTCTTT
CDR3aa: CASSRFGQMDTEAFF
d_gene: .
v_gene: TRBV18
j_gene: TRBJ1-1
abundance: .

CDR3nt: TGTGCCAGCAGTGACCTCTCGACAAAAAACTATGGCTACACCTTC
CDR3aa: CASSDLSTKNYGYTF
d_gene: .
v_gene: TRBV2
j_gene: TRBJ1-2
abundance: once

CDR3nt: TGTGCCATAGATACAGGGAAAAGGGCTGAAGCTTTCTTT
CDR3aa: CAIDTGKRAEAFF
d_gene: .
v_gene: TRBV6-1
j_gene: TRBJ1-1
abundance: once

CDR3nt: TGTGCCAGCTCCCCAGAGGGCCTAAGCACAGATACGCAGTATTTT
CDR3aa: CASSPEGLSTDTQYF
d_gene: .
v_gene: TRBV18
j_gene: TRBJ2-3
abundance: .

CDR3nt: TGTGCCAGCAGTGAAACGGCCGGCTCCTACGAGCAGTACTTC
CDR3aa: CASSETAGSYEQYF
d_gene: .
v_gene: TRBV2
j_gene: TRBJ2-7
abundance: .

CDR3nt: TGTGCCAGCAGCTCCGACAGGGGAGAGCAGTACTTC
CDR3aa: CASSSDRGEQYF
d_gene: TRBD1
v_gene: TRBV5-6
j_gene: TRBJ2-7
abundance: .

CDR3nt: TGTGCCAGCAGCAAGGCAGGGGGACAAACTGAAGCTTTCTTT
CDR3aa: CASSKAGGQTEAFF
d_gene: TRBD1
v_gene: TRBV5-4
j_gene: TRBJ1-1
abundance: .

CDR3nt: TGTGCCAGCAGTCTTAGCACAGATACGCAGTATTTT
CDR3aa: CASSLSTDTQYF
d_gene: .
v_gene: TRBV7-2
j_gene: TRBJ2-3
abundance: few

CDR3nt: TGTGCCAGCAGCCCCCCACACCGGGTACGCAATGAGCAGTTCTTC
CDR3aa: CASSPPHRVRNEQFF
d_gene: .
v_gene: TRBV7-2
j_gene: TRBJ2-1
abundance: .

CDR3nt: TGTGCCAGCAGCAAAGTTGGGCAGTGGAGTAATCAGCCCCAGCATTTT
CDR3aa: CASSKVGQWSNQPQHF
d_gene: .
v_gene: TRBV21-1
j_gene: TRBJ1-5
abundance: .

CDR3nt: TGTGCCAGCAGTGAACGGCGCGGGACAGGGATCTCTGGGGCCAACGTCCTGACTTTC
CDR3aa: CASSERRGTGISGANVLTF
d_gene: TRBD1
v_gene: TRBV6-1
j_gene: TRBJ2-6
abundance: .

CDR3nt: TGCGCCAGCTTCGGACAGGGGAACACCGGGGAGCTGTTTTTT
CDR3aa: CASFGQGNTGELFF
d_gene: TRBD1
v_gene: TRBV10-2
j_gene: TRBJ2-2
abundance: .

CDR3nt: TGCGCCAGCAGGACAGGGACGTCTGGGGCCAACGTCCTGACTTTC
CDR3aa: CASRTGTSGANVLTF
d_gene: TRBD1
v_gene: TRBV10-2
j_gene: TRBJ2-6
abundance: .

CDR3nt: TGTGCCAGCAGGAGACTTGCTAGCACAGATACGCAGTATTTT
CDR3aa: CASRRLASTDTQYF
d_gene: .
v_gene: TRBV6-6
j_gene: TRBJ2-3
abundance: .

CDR3nt: TGTGCTAGTGGTCTGCGAGGGAACACTGAAGCTTTCTTT
CDR3aa: CASGLRGNTEAFF
d_gene: .
v_gene: TRBV12-5
j_gene: TRBJ1-1
abundance: .

CDR3nt: TGTGCCAGTAGCTTCTCTAGCGGGAGCGCCGTGGATGAGCAGTTCTTC
CDR3aa: CASSFSSGSAVDEQFF
d_gene: TRBD2
v_gene: TRBV19
j_gene: TRBJ2-1
abundance: .

CDR3nt: TGTGCCAGCAGCGTAGTACAGTCAGATACGCAGTATTTT
CDR3aa: CASSVVQSDTQYF
d_gene: .
v_gene: TRBV9
j_gene: TRBJ2-3
abundance: .

CDR3nt: TGTGCCAGCAGCCTGCAACCCGATGCGGTAGCTTTCTTT
CDR3aa: CASSLQPDAVAFF
d_gene: .
v_gene: TRBV4-2
j_gene: TRBJ1-1
abundance: once

CDR3nt: TGTGCCTGGAGTCGGGAGTTGGCGGGAGGCCCCCTCAATGAGCAGTTCTTC
CDR3aa: CAWSRELAGGPLNEQFF
d_gene: TRBD2
v_gene: TRBV30
j_gene: TRBJ2-1
abundance: .

CDR3nt: TGTGCCAGCAGCGTAGGTCAGGGAAAGACCCAGTACTTC
CDR3aa: CASSVGQGKTQYF
d_gene: .
v_gene: TRBV9
j_gene: TRBJ2-5
abundance: .